This is a list of T cell receptor beta chains from one sample in a study of blood T cell repertoires in COVID-19. This table comes from immunoSEQ multiplex PCR, and its TCRdb copy is limited to in-frame clones, with some not included. This table has 150,000 or so clones, 80% to 90% appearing once. Sequencing was performed on peripheral blood. The receptors were gathered from a woman in her forties or fifties with COVID-19, enrolled during active disease. Each CDR3 is given with its conserved first and last residue. The D gene is left open where the match is weak. Where a row states a size, it is once, few, many or the class of an expanded clone; other rows omit it.

TRBV6-1	NA	NA	TRBJ2-3	CASSELNSKVTDTQYF	TGTGCCAGCAGTGAATTGAACAGTAAAGTCACAGATACGCAGTATTTT
TRBV6-5	TRBD1	NA	TRBJ1-2	CASRGTGGGNYGYTF	TGTGCCAGCAGGGGTACAGGGGGTGGTAACTATGGCTACACCTTC
TRBV5-1	TRBD1	NA	TRBJ1-6	CASSLGWARGYNSPLHF	TGCGCCAGCAGCTTGGGGTGGGCCAGGGGGTATAATTCACCCCTCCACTTT
TRBV12-3/TRBV12-4	NA	NA	TRBJ2-1	CASSFQQSNEQFF	TGTGCCAGCAGTTTTCAACAGAGCAATGAGCAGTTCTTC
TRBV7-9	NA	NA	TRBJ2-7	CASSLGETQLYEQYF	TGTGCCAGCAGCCTCGGTGAGACTCAGTTATACGAGCAGTACTTC
TRBV3-1/TRBV3-2	TRBD1	NA	TRBJ2-7	CASSHAGQGARDEQYF	TGTGCCAGCAGCCATGCGGGACAGGGGGCGAGGGACGAGCAGTACTTC
TRBV10-1	TRBD2	once	TRBJ2-2	CASSDRGAGELFF	TGCGCCAGCAGTGATCGGGGGGCCGGGGAGCTGTTTTTT
TRBV5-1	NA	NA	TRBJ2-7	CASSVFHTGTYEQYF	TGCGCCAGCAGCGTATTTCACACCGGGACCTACGAGCAGTACTTC
TRBV7-6	TRBD1	few	TRBJ2-7	CASSLLLPGTGGARQYF	TGTGCCAGCAGCTTGTTACTACCCGGGACAGGGGGCGCAAGGCAGTACTTC
TRBV5-8	TRBD2	few	TRBJ2-3	CASSLKRTSGGTDTQYF	TGTGCCAGCAGCTTGAAACGGACTAGCGGGGGTACAGATACGCAGTATTTT
TRBV6-5	TRBD1	NA	TRBJ2-7	CASSYDRGPTYEQYF	TGTGCCAGCAGTTACGACAGGGGGCCTACCTACGAGCAGTACTTC
TRBV9	NA	NA	TRBJ1-2	CASSVPQGGYTF	TGTGCCAGCAGCGTACCGCAGGGTGGCTACACCTTC
TRBV21-1	NA	NA	TRBJ1-2	CATSIDEGSGGYTF	TGTGCCACCTCAATCGATGAGGGATCGGGTGGCTACACCTTC
TRBV6-5	TRBD1	NA	TRBJ1-1	CASSYSTGVNTEAFF	TGTGCCAGCAGTTACTCAACAGGGGTTAACACTGAAGCTTTCTTT
TRBV18	TRBD1	NA	TRBJ2-2	CASSPDGGADRADTGELFF	TGTGCCAGCTCACCAGATGGAGGGGCGGACAGGGCTGACACCGGGGAGCTGTTTTTT
TRBV3-1/TRBV3-2	TRBD2	NA	TRBJ2-3	CASSPQGTSFPDTQYF	TGTGCCAGCAGCCCCCAGGGGACTAGCTTTCCAGATACGCAGTATTTT
TRBV7-2	TRBD1	NA	TRBJ2-3	CASSSWTGRVDTQYF	TGTGCCAGCAGCTCTTGGACAGGGCGCGTAGATACGCAGTATTTT
TRBV4-1	TRBD2	NA	TRBJ2-1	CASALSGGAWEQFF	TGCGCCAGCGCCCTTAGCGGGGGGGCGTGGGAGCAGTTCTTC
TRBV6-5	NA	NA	TRBJ2-7	CASSYLGRGYEQYF	TGTGCCAGCAGTTACTTGGGGCGAGGCTACGAGCAGTACTTC
TRBV18	NA	NA	TRBJ1-5	CASSPGQSNSNQPQHF	TGTGCCAGCTCACCTGGACAATCCAACTCCAATCAGCCCCAGCATTTT
TRBV3-1/TRBV3-2	NA	once	TRBJ1-2	CASSPRNGRDGYTF	TGTGCCAGCAGCCCGCGGAACGGGCGGGATGGCTACACCTTC
TRBV4-1	TRBD1	NA	TRBJ1-6	CASSQAGGNLNSPLHF	TGCGCCAGCAGCCAGGCAGGGGGGAATTTGAATTCACCCCTCCACTTT
TRBV18	TRBD1	few	TRBJ2-2	CASSPLRGTGETGELFF	TGTGCCAGCTCACCATTGCGAGGTACAGGGGAAACCGGGGAGCTGTTTTTT
TRBV2	NA	once	TRBJ2-6	CASSEGGLLSGANVLTF	TGTGCCAGCAGTGAGGGTGGGCTTCTCTCTGGGGCCAACGTCCTGACTTTC
TRBV11-3	NA	NA	TRBJ2-7	CASSLQGGSYEQYF	TGTGCCAGCAGCTTACAAGGGGGCTCCTACGAGCAGTACTTC
TRBV18	TRBD1	NA	TRBJ2-2	CASSPRQGGTNTGELFF	TGTGCCAGCTCACCCCGACAGGGGGGAACGAACACCGGGGAGCTGTTTTTT
TRBV7-3	NA	NA	TRBJ2-7	CASSEDRFYEQYF	TGTGCCAGCTCAGAGGACAGATTTTACGAGCAGTACTTC
TRBV4-2	TRBD1	NA	TRBJ2-5	CASSQDKGQSNLNF	TGTGCCAGCAGCCAAGATAAGGGACAGTCCAACCTCAACTTC
TRBV6-5	NA	NA	TRBJ1-5	CASSFNGGNQPQHF	TGTGCCAGCAGTTTCAACGGGGGCAATCAGCCCCAGCATTTT
TRBV3-1/TRBV3-2	TRBD1	NA	TRBJ2-7	CASSQLGQGEYYEQYF	TGTGCCAGCAGCCAATTAGGACAGGGGGAATACTACGAGCAGTACTTC
TRBV3-1/TRBV3-2	NA	once	TRBJ2-7	CASSPRDFYEQYF	TGTGCCAGCAGCCCTCGGGACTTCTACGAGCAGTACTTC
TRBV30	NA	NA	TRBJ1-5	CAWSVGAGYQPQHF	TGTGCCTGGAGTGTCGGTGCCGGGTATCAGCCCCAGCATTTT
TRBV3-1/TRBV3-2	NA	few	TRBJ1-1	CASSQDRGMNTEAFF	TGTGCCAGCAGCCAAGATCGGGGAATGAACACTGAAGCTTTCTTT
TRBV18	NA	NA	TRBJ1-3	CASSPRTDPTVGGNTIYF	TGTGCCAGCTCACCTCGGACAGACCCGACGGTTGGGGGAAACACCATATATTTT
TRBV5-1	NA	NA	TRBJ2-7	CASRLGEAARSSYEQYF	TGCGCCAGCAGGCTCGGGGAGGCCGCCAGGAGCTCCTACGAGCAGTACTTC
TRBV11-2	NA	few	TRBJ2-5	CASSRQLQETQYF	TGTGCCAGCAGCCGACAGCTCCAAGAGACCCAGTACTTC
TRBV3-1/TRBV3-2	NA	few	TRBJ1-5	CASSRSGDNQPQHF	TGTGCCAGCAGCCGGTCAGGGGACAATCAGCCCCAGCATTTT
TRBV7-9	NA	once	TRBJ1-1	CASSTQDSMNTEAFF	TGTGCCAGCAGCACGCAAGACAGTATGAACACTGAAGCTTTCTTT
TRBV6-5	NA	NA	TRBJ1-6	CASRFHTGNNSPLHF	TGTGCCAGCAGATTTCATACAGGGAATAATTCACCCCTCCACTTT
TRBV10-3	TRBD2	NA	TRBJ2-2	CAINKAGGRTGELFF	TGTGCCATCAATAAAGCGGGGGGCCGAACCGGGGAGCTGTTTTTT
TRBV11-1	NA	NA	TRBJ2-3	CASSHHGDTQYF	TGTGCCAGCAGCCACCACGGGGATACGCAGTATTTT
TRBV4-2	TRBD1	NA	TRBJ1-1	CASSPTGEAEAFF	TGTGCCAGCAGCCCGACAGGGGAGGCTGAAGCTTTCTTT
TRBV29-1	NA	NA	TRBJ1-2	CSDRDNNYGYTF	TGCAGCGATCGGGACAATAACTATGGCTACACCTTC
TRBV2	TRBD2	NA	TRBJ2-3	CASSEGTLRGGSDTQYF	TGTGCCAGCAGTGAAGGAACCCTCCGCGGGGGGTCAGATACGCAGTATTTT